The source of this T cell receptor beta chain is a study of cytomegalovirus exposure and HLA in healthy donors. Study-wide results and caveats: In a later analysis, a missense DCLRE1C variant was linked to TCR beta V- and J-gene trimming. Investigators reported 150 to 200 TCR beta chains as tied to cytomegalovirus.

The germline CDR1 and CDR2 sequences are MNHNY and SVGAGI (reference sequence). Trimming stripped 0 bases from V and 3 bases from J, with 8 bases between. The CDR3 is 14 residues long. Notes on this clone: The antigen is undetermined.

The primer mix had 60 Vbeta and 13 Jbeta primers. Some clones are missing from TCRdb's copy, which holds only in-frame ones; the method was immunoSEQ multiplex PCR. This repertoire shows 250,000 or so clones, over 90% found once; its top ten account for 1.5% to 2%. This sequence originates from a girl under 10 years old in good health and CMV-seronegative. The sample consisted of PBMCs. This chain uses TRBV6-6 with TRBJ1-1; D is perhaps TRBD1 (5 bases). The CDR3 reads CASSYSIRDTEAFF. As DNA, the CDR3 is TGTGCCAGCAGTTACTCGATCAGGGACACTGAAGCTTTCTTT.